The clone carrying this T cell receptor beta chain has at least ten counts. The DNA ends 3 residues before the CDR3 does, and the rest of the CDR3 is filled in from the germline J gene. This specimen belongs to a study of T cell clonality in common variable immunodeficiency. CDR1 and CDR2 (germline): ENHRY, SYGVKD. This CDR3 spans 14 amino acids. Trimming left V 2 bases short and J 2 bases short, with 9 bases between. Heparinized whole blood, 5 to 8 ml, came from each donor. The repertoire was sequenced with immunoSEQ multiplex PCR; TCRdb's copy has only in-frame clones and lacks some. This table holds around 45,000 clones with no singletons; the top ten claim over 9.5%.

Material: peripheral blood mononuclear cells. The receptor comes from a person aged 18 to 70 in good health. The J gene is TRBJ2-5, the V gene TRBV10-3; D gene ambiguous. The sequenced CDR3 bases are TGTGCCATCAGTGAGGAAGCATTTCAAGAGACC. Encoded protein: CAISEEAFQET. The entire CDR3 is CAISEEAFQETQYF.